The rows below give T cell receptor beta chains drawn from one sample of a study of OX40 agonist ivuxolimab in advanced cancers. The assay was immunoSEQ multiplex PCR, and TCRdb's table has in-frame clones only and misses some. The sample includes 85,000 to 130,000 clones, 90% of them seen just once. The sequencing here drew on CD4+ or CD8+ T cells sorted from blood, taken in a trial of the OX40 agonist ivuxolimab. The receptors here all came from an adult with an advanced solid tumor such as melanoma, head and neck, liver or kidney cancer. Each CDR3 is given with its conserved first and last residue. Each record gives: clone size, J gene, V gene, D gene, CDR3 DNA, CDR3 protein. D genes are given only for firm matches. A clone size is listed for some rows: how often the clone was seen (once, few, many), or a class if it is expanded.

abundance: NA; j_gene: TRBJ2-5; v_gene: TRBV5-1; d_gene: NA; CDR3nt: TGCGCCAGCAGCTTTAGCGGAGCGTACCAAGAGACCCAGTACTTC; CDR3aa: CASSFSGAYQETQYF
abundance: NA; j_gene: TRBJ2-6; v_gene: TRBV28; d_gene: NA; CDR3nt: TGTGCCAGCAGTTCCCCCGGGCAGACTGGGGCCAACGTCCTGACTTTC; CDR3aa: CASSSPGQTGANVLTF
abundance: NA; j_gene: TRBJ2-7; v_gene: TRBV6-5; d_gene: TRBD2; CDR3nt: TGTGCCAGCAGTTATGGCGGGAGAGGTAACGAGCAGTACTTC; CDR3aa: CASSYGGRGNEQYF
abundance: NA; j_gene: TRBJ1-6; v_gene: TRBV5-1; d_gene: TRBD1; CDR3nt: TGCGCCAGCAGCTTGGGACAGGGGCACTCACCCCTCCACTTT; CDR3aa: CASSLGQGHSPLHF
abundance: NA; j_gene: TRBJ2-3; v_gene: TRBV10-3; d_gene: TRBD2; CDR3nt: TGTGCCATCAGTGAGTCGTCGACGGGAGGGGCAGATACGCAGTATTTT; CDR3aa: CAISESSTGGADTQYF
abundance: NA; j_gene: TRBJ2-5; v_gene: TRBV6-1; d_gene: TRBD1; CDR3nt: TGTGCCAGCAGTGCGTTTGGAAACAGGGGGCAAGAGACCCAGTACTTC; CDR3aa: CASSAFGNRGQETQYF
abundance: NA; j_gene: TRBJ1-3; v_gene: TRBV7-2; d_gene: NA; CDR3nt: TGTGCCAGCAGCTCCTTCTCTGGAAACACCATATATTTT; CDR3aa: CASSSFSGNTIYF
abundance: NA; j_gene: TRBJ1-1; v_gene: TRBV5-1; d_gene: TRBD1; CDR3nt: TGCGCCAGCAGCTACGGGACAGCGAACACTGAAGCTTTCTTT; CDR3aa: CASSYGTANTEAFF
abundance: NA; j_gene: TRBJ2-7; v_gene: TRBV27; d_gene: TRBD2; CDR3nt: TGTGCCAGCAGTTTATCGATGACTAGCGGGAGAACGGGTGAGCAGTACTTC; CDR3aa: CASSLSMTSGRTGEQYF
abundance: NA; j_gene: TRBJ2-1; v_gene: TRBV2; d_gene: NA; CDR3nt: TGTGCCAGCAGTGAAACCCCCCCGCACCAGTTCTTC; CDR3aa: CASSETPPHQFF
abundance: NA; j_gene: TRBJ2-7; v_gene: TRBV11-2; d_gene: TRBD1; CDR3nt: TGTGCCAGCAGCCCAGGACAGGGAAGCTCCTACGAGCAGTACTTC; CDR3aa: CASSPGQGSSYEQYF
abundance: NA; j_gene: TRBJ2-7; v_gene: TRBV11-1; d_gene: NA; CDR3nt: TGTGCCAGCAGCTTAAAGTTGGGGGTCTCCTACGAGCAGTACTTC; CDR3aa: CASSLKLGVSYEQYF
abundance: NA; j_gene: TRBJ1-1; v_gene: TRBV4-2; d_gene: NA; CDR3nt: TGTGCCAGCAGCCAAGTTCTTGGGTCCCGGAACACTGAAGCTTTCTTT; CDR3aa: CASSQVLGSRNTEAFF
abundance: NA; j_gene: TRBJ1-5; v_gene: TRBV23-1; d_gene: NA; CDR3nt: TGCGCCAGCAGTCAGCGGGGGGGCGGCAATCAGCCCCAGCATTTT; CDR3aa: CASSQRGGGNQPQHF
abundance: NA; j_gene: TRBJ2-7; v_gene: TRBV5-4; d_gene: TRBD2; CDR3nt: TGTGCCAGCAGCTTATTTAGCGGGAGCGGGGTGAGGGAGCAGTACTTC; CDR3aa: CASSLFSGSGVREQYF
abundance: NA; j_gene: TRBJ2-1; v_gene: TRBV2; d_gene: NA; CDR3nt: TGTGCCAGCAGCCGGGACCCAGTCAGTGAGCAGTTCTTC; CDR3aa: CASSRDPVSEQFF
abundance: NA; j_gene: TRBJ2-5; v_gene: TRBV6-5; d_gene: NA; CDR3nt: TGTGCCAGCAGTTATGGGACGTACCAAGAGACCCAGTACTTC; CDR3aa: CASSYGTYQETQYF
abundance: few; j_gene: TRBJ2-1; v_gene: TRBV15; d_gene: NA; CDR3nt: TGTGCCACCAGCAGAGATGGGAGCGTAGCCTACAATGAGCAGTTCTTC; CDR3aa: CATSRDGSVAYNEQFF
abundance: NA; j_gene: TRBJ2-1; v_gene: TRBV2; d_gene: NA; CDR3nt: TGTGCCAGCAGTGAAGGTACTAGTAATGAGCAGTTCTTC; CDR3aa: CASSEGTSNEQFF
abundance: NA; j_gene: TRBJ2-3; v_gene: TRBV30; d_gene: NA; CDR3nt: TGTGCCTGGAGTGTTTCGAGATCCACGAATACGCAGTATTTT; CDR3aa: CAWSVSRSTNTQYF
abundance: NA; j_gene: TRBJ1-4; v_gene: TRBV6-6; d_gene: TRBD1; CDR3nt: TGTGCCAGCAGTTACAACCCACAGGGGACTAATGAAAAACTGTTTTTT; CDR3aa: CASSYNPQGTNEKLFF
abundance: NA; j_gene: TRBJ2-1; v_gene: TRBV7-2; d_gene: TRBD2; CDR3nt: TGTGCCAGCAGCTTAGTAAGACTAGCGGGAGGGAACAATGAGCAGTTCTTC; CDR3aa: CASSLVRLAGGNNEQFF
abundance: NA; j_gene: TRBJ1-1; v_gene: TRBV15; d_gene: NA; CDR3nt: TGTGCCACCAGCAGAAGTCGGGGGAACACTGAAGCTTTCTTT; CDR3aa: CATSRSRGNTEAFF
abundance: NA; j_gene: TRBJ2-7; v_gene: TRBV7-8; d_gene: TRBD1; CDR3nt: TGTGCCAGCAGCCCGAGAGGACAGGGGACCCCCTACGAGCAGTACTTC; CDR3aa: CASSPRGQGTPYEQYF
abundance: NA; j_gene: TRBJ2-2; v_gene: TRBV7-3; d_gene: NA; CDR3nt: TGTGCCAGCAGCCCCGCAAGGCCCGGGAACACCGGGGAGCTGTTTTTT; CDR3aa: CASSPARPGNTGELFF
abundance: NA; j_gene: TRBJ1-1; v_gene: TRBV7-9; d_gene: TRBD1; CDR3nt: TGTGCCAGCAGCACGTCCCGGGACAGTTATGAAGCTTTCTTT; CDR3aa: CASSTSRDSYEAFF
abundance: NA; j_gene: TRBJ2-2; v_gene: TRBV18; d_gene: TRBD1; CDR3nt: TGTGCCAGCTCACCTAGGACAGGGGTTAACACCGGGGAGCTGTTTTTT; CDR3aa: CASSPRTGVNTGELFF
abundance: NA; j_gene: TRBJ2-5; v_gene: TRBV10-2; d_gene: TRBD1; CDR3nt: TGCGCCACCGCCGCACAGGGGGCAGAGACCCAGTACTTC; CDR3aa: CATAAQGAETQYF
abundance: once; j_gene: TRBJ2-3; v_gene: TRBV7-3; d_gene: TRBD2; CDR3nt: TGTGCCAGCAGCTGGGGAGGGACTAGCGGGAGCCGCCGCACAGATACGCAGTATTTT; CDR3aa: CASSWGGTSGSRRTDTQYF